A selection of T cell receptor beta chains follows, all from one sample in a study of CD8+ T cells in alopecia areata. Using immunoSEQ multiplex PCR, the repertoire was profiled, and TCRdb retains in-frame clones only, with some absent. The sample holds 90,000 to 150,000 clones; around 56% are singletons and the top ten take roughly 0.5%. The specimen comprised CD4+ T cells sorted from blood, sampled at week 4, from a patient treated with tofacitinib. The source of these receptors is a human donor with alopecia areata. CDR3s include the opening cysteine and the closing phenylalanine or tryptophan. D genes are given only for firm matches. Only part of the rows carry a size: once, few, many, or a class if the clone is expanded.

j_call	v_call	clone_size	d_call	cdr3_nt	cdr3_aa
TRBJ2-1	TRBV5-1	few	TRBD2	TGCGCCAGCAGCCCGGGACTAGCGGGAGGAGTAAGTTACAATGAGCAGTTCTTC	CASSPGLAGGVSYNEQFF
TRBJ2-5	TRBV30	NA	NA	TGTGCCTGGAGTTTTAAAACTATACTTAACTTC	CAWSFKTILNF
TRBJ1-2	TRBV6-1	NA	NA	TGTGCCAGCAGTGAAACCATTGGCGGCAGGTATTATGGCTACACCTTC	CASSETIGGRYYGYTF
TRBJ2-5	TRBV5-1	NA	TRBD1	TGCGCCAGCAGCTTAAGGGACAGTGTGTACCAAGAGACCCAGTACTTC	CASSLRDSVYQETQYF
TRBJ1-5	TRBV6-6	NA	NA	TGTGCCAGCAGTTACGAAGACCCGGATCAGCCCCAGCATTTT	CASSYEDPDQPQHF
TRBJ1-5	TRBV4-1	NA	NA	TGCGCCAGCAGCCAAGCCCCTGGGAGCGGCGGCAGGAACAATCAGCCCCAGCATTTT	CASSQAPGSGGRNNQPQHF
TRBJ2-7	TRBV6-1	NA	NA	TGTGCCAGCAGTGAAGCGCTTGGGGAAACCATGTACTTC	CASSEALGETMYF
TRBJ1-5	TRBV19	once	NA	TGTGCCAGCCAGTTACAGGGCAATCAGCCCCAGCATTTT	CASQLQGNQPQHF
TRBJ2-3	TRBV29-1	NA	NA	TGCAGCTCGGGACCTAACACAGATACGCAGTATTTT	CSSGPNTDTQYF
TRBJ2-7	TRBV19	NA	NA	TGTGCCAGTGGGGACTTGGGTCGGGGCGAGCAGTACTTC	CASGDLGRGEQYF
TRBJ2-7	TRBV10-2	NA	NA	TGCGCCAGCATCCGCGGACAAAACTCCTACGAGCAGTACTTC	CASIRGQNSYEQYF
TRBJ2-7	TRBV14	few	TRBD1	TGTGCCAGCAGCCGCGGGACAGGTGGCTACGAGCAGTACTTC	CASSRGTGGYEQYF
TRBJ1-5	TRBV6-6	few	NA	TGTGCCAGCACTAACAGAGAGGGAGGCAATCAGCCCCAGCATTTT	CASTNREGGNQPQHF
TRBJ2-7	TRBV30	NA	NA	TGTGCCTGGAGTGCGATTGCGGACGGGACCTACGAGCAGTACTTC	CAWSAIADGTYEQYF
TRBJ2-2	TRBV7-9	many	NA	TGTGCCAGCAGCTTAGGGCGGAGACAGGCGAACACCGGGGAGCTGTTTTTT	CASSLGRRQANTGELFF
TRBJ2-3	TRBV5-1	few	NA	TGCGCCAGCAGCTTGGGGGGCACAGATACGCAGTATTTT	CASSLGGTDTQYF
TRBJ1-5	TRBV7-9	few	TRBD1	TGTGCCAGCAGCATGGGACAGGGTAACGGACAGCCCCAGCATTTT	CASSMGQGNGQPQHF
TRBJ1-4	TRBV4-1	NA	NA	TGCGCCAGCAGCCAAGAACGGGGGGCTAACGAAAAACTGTTTTTT	CASSQERGANEKLFF
TRBJ2-5	TRBV7-9	few	NA	TGTGCCAGCAGCTTGTCGGAGACCCAGTACTTC	CASSLSETQYF
TRBJ1-4	TRBV29-1	few	NA	TGCAGCGTTGAGGTGGGGGGCTACAATGAAAAACTGTTTTTT	CSVEVGGYNEKLFF
TRBJ1-1	TRBV7-9	few	NA	TGTGCCAGCAGGCGAAAGGGGGACACTGAAGCTTTCTTT	CASRRKGDTEAFF
TRBJ2-7	TRBV11-2	NA	NA	TGTGCCAGCAGCCTCGCCGTCGAGCAGTACTTC	CASSLAVEQYF
TRBJ2-2	TRBV4-1	few	NA	TGCGCCAGCAGCCGAACAACCACCGGGGAGCTGTTTTTT	CASSRTTTGELFF
TRBJ2-1	TRBV6-5	NA	NA	TGTGCCAGCAGTTGGACGGAGCACCACAATGAGCAGTTCTTC	CASSWTEHHNEQFF
TRBJ1-2	TRBV5-1	few	NA	TGCGCCAGCAGCAGTGGAGCAGGGACTTTCTATGGCTACACCTTC	CASSSGAGTFYGYTF
TRBJ2-1	TRBV6-5	NA	NA	TGTGCCAGCAGTTACCAGGTCCTCTCCTACAATGAGCAGTTCTTC	CASSYQVLSYNEQFF
TRBJ1-4	TRBV5-6	few	NA	TGTGCCAGCAGCTCAAGAGGATACAGCTTCTTGGAAAAACTGTTTTTT	CASSSRGYSFLEKLFF
TRBJ2-3	TRBV19	few	NA	TGTGCCAGTAGTATTGAGCGGCCTCGGTCTACCCACACAGATACGCAGTATTTT	CASSIERPRSTHTDTQYF
TRBJ2-3	TRBV11-2	once	NA	TGTGCCAGCAGCGTAGGTTTGGCAGGGGATTACACAGATACGCAGTATTTT	CASSVGLAGDYTDTQYF
TRBJ2-7	TRBV7-9	few	NA	TGTGCCAGCAGCTTAGTAGTTGGGACCTCCTACGAGCAGTACTTC	CASSLVVGTSYEQYF
TRBJ2-7	TRBV29-1	NA	TRBD2	TGCAGCGCGGGCGGGAGACTAGCGGGGGGTTCCGAGCAGTACTTC	CSAGGRLAGGSEQYF
TRBJ1-1	TRBV29-1	few	TRBD1	TGCAGCGTAGGACAGGGAGGAGCTTTCTTT	CSVGQGGAFF
TRBJ2-1	TRBV5-4	NA	TRBD2	TGTGCCAGCAGCTTTAGCGGGAGTCGATCCAATGAGCAGTTCTTC	CASSFSGSRSNEQFF
TRBJ1-2	TRBV25-1	few	TRBD1	TGTGCCAGCGGACAGGGGGTGCACTATGGCTACACCTTC	CASGQGVHYGYTF
TRBJ2-3	TRBV29-1	NA	NA	TGCAGCTCACGGAAGGCAGGGGGCACAGATACGCAGTATTTT	CSSRKAGGTDTQYF
TRBJ2-3	TRBV29-1	NA	TRBD2	TGCAGCGTACTCGGAGGTAGCGGGGGAGTGGATACGCAGTATTTT	CSVLGGSGGVDTQYF
TRBJ2-6	TRBV5-1	few	NA	TGCGCCAGCAGCTTGGGGACTCGATCTGGGGCCAACGTCCTGACTTTC	CASSLGTRSGANVLTF
TRBJ2-7	TRBV5-1	few	NA	TGCGCCAGCAGCTCATCAGGAGGCCAGGGAGAGCAGTACTTC	CASSSSGGQGEQYF
TRBJ1-1	TRBV5-1	few	NA	TGCGCCAGCAGCTTGGCCGGAGGGGAGAACACTGAAGCTTTCTTT	CASSLAGGENTEAFF
TRBJ2-3	TRBV5-1	NA	TRBD1	TGCGCCAGCAGCTTGGCGGACAGGGGCAACACAGATACGCAGTATTTT	CASSLADRGNTDTQYF
TRBJ2-7	TRBV6-5	few	TRBD2	TGTGCCAGCTCCCCCGGGGCGGGAGGGACCTACGAGCAGTACTTC	CASSPGAGGTYEQYF
TRBJ2-1	TRBV6-1	NA	NA	TGTGCCAGCACCCCCCGGCCCCACAATGAGCAGTTCTTC	CASTPRPHNEQFF
TRBJ1-2	TRBV29-1	NA	NA	TGCAGCGTTGATGGGGGCATCCTCTATGGCTACACCTTC	CSVDGGILYGYTF